The entry below gives a single TCR beta chain sequence along with its context. The antigen is undetermined. Germline V gene sequence: CDR1 SGHVS, CDR2 FQNEAQ. The CDR3 spans 18 residues. Trimming cost V 1 base and J 2 bases; bases outside gene matches: 5. These data originate in a study of T cells in Graves' hyperthyroidism and ophthalmopathy. The overall study: Blood was drawn when the patient was first diagnosed and still untreated.

Study outcomes and limitations: Blood also carried most thyroid clonotypes expanded above 0.001. Ophthalmopathy was separated from stable hyperthyroidism by a 13 V-J model.

What was amplified from RNA transcripts were TCR beta CDR3 regions. Using the HTBI primer set, a first-round RT-PCR was run on the TCR CDR3. From the multiplex PCR reads, TCRdb called clonotypes with MiXCR, one entry per CDR3 protein. Of some 570,000 distinct CDR3 sequences listed, 17% are singletons. The chain couples TRBV7-8 to TRBJ2-1; TRBD2 matches at 13 bases. Sequenced input: blood. The receptor was isolated from a woman aged 18-29 years with Graves' ophthalmopathy. This chain's CDR3 is CASSLVKTSGGPYNEQFF. The CDR3 DNA sequence: TGTGCCAGCAGCTTAGTAAAGACTAGCGGGGGGCCCTACAATGAGCAGTTCTTC. Variable domain in full (rest from reference TRBV7-8 and TRBJ2-1): GAGVSQSPRYKVAKRGQDVALRCDPISGHVSLFWYQQALGQGPEFLTYFQNEAQLDKSGLPSDRFFAERPEGSVSTLKIQRTQQEDSAVYLCASSLVKTSGGPYNEQFFGPGTRLTVL.